This T cell receptor beta chain was sequenced during a study of Ad26.COV2.S vaccination and SARS-CoV-2 variants. The overall study: The study gave Ad26.COV2.S intramuscularly, once or twice 56 days apart. Study observations and caveats: Non-spike TCR breadth did not differ much between vaccine and placebo recipients. The analyses of TCR breadth and depth may have understated the size of total T cell responses.

Treatment indicated: approximately 18 received Ad26.COV2.S at low or high dose, single or two shots; several received placebo; per-sample allocation not given. Day 63 after the first vaccine or placebo injection was the time point for sampling. Donation was by an adult aged 18-55 years who was in Boston. The ends lost 2 bases at V and 2 bases at J; junction bases unmatched: 9. Germline lookup yields CDR1 MNHEY and CDR2 SMNVEV (reference sequence). This CDR3 contains 18 residues. Worth noting for this clone: Its matching antigen is unknown.

Sequencing was performed with immunoSEQ multiplex PCR; in TCRdb, only in-frame clones are kept and a portion is missing. The profile covers 450,000 to 550,000 clones, with nearly 90% appearing a single time and 1.7% taken by the ten largest. The V call is TRBV27, the J call TRBJ2-3, with 11 nucleotides matching TRBD2. The sequencing used peripheral blood, collected in a trial of Ad26.COV2.S vaccine versus placebo. This TCR was sampled from a person aged 18 to 59 who received the Ad26.COV2.S COVID-19 vaccine or a placebo. CDR3: CASSLGLAGGGYTDTQYF. Written as DNA, the CDR3 is TGTGCCAGCAGTTTAGGCCTAGCGGGAGGAGGGTACACAGATACGCAGTATTTT.